This T cell receptor (beta chain) was profiled in a study of circulating CD8 cells and anti-PD-1 response in melanoma. Study summary: Treatment was intravenous nivolumab at 3 mg/kg every 2 weeks. Study-wide points: Clonotype sharing was highest between DPOS and TIGIT subsets. Most experiments lacked replicates. TIGIT repertoires were least diverse, DNEG repertoires most diverse.

Each library started from approximately 15 ng of total RNA using the QIAseq Immune Repertoire TCR panel. TCRdb fed the reads into MiXCR, producing one record per CDR3 protein. The profile shows over a thousand distinct CDR3 sequences, 8.8% of them singletons. By frequency in the sample, this clonotype is medium-sized. Its cognate antigen is unknown. From live CD3+CD8+TCRalphabeta+ cells, four PD-1 and/or TIGIT subsets were sorted. Between the trimmed V and J ends, which lost 1 base and 7 bases, there was a span of 11 bases. CDR3 length: 14 residues. CDR1 is LNHDA, CDR2 SQIVND, per germline (reference sequence).

J is TRBJ1-5 and V is TRBV19; D is uncertain. The source was CD8+ T cells from PBMCs, collected at baseline or after one month of anti-PD-1 therapy (not recorded which). The TCR originated in a human donor with melanoma. CDR3 sequence reads: CASSIAGVRQPQHF. The CDR3 DNA follows: TGTGCCAGTAGTATAGCTGGGGTTAGGCAGCCCCAGCATTTT.